This is a list of T cell receptor beta chains from one sample in a study of blood T cell repertoires in COVID-19. TCRdb keeps only in-frame clones here, not all; method: immunoSEQ multiplex PCR. The sample lists approximately 140,000 clones; around 88% were seen once. Sequenced input: peripheral blood. These receptors originate from a human donor in a cohort sampled during active COVID-19. The CDR3 runs from the conserved cysteine through the conserved F or W. The D gene is left open where the match is weak. A clone size is listed for some rows: how often the clone was seen (once, few, many), or a class if it is expanded.

NA	TRBV29-1	TRBJ1-5	NA	TGCAGCGTTGCTACAGGGACGGGTCAGCCCCAGCATTTT	CSVATGTGQPQHF
TRBD1	TRBV5-4	TRBJ1-1	once	TGTGCCAGCAGCGCCCGGACAGGGGGAACGAACACTGAAGCTTTCTTT	CASSARTGGTNTEAFF
NA	TRBV18	TRBJ2-1	few	TGTGCCAGCTCACCAGAGCCTTCCTACAATGAGCAGTTCTTC	CASSPEPSYNEQFF
NA	TRBV7-9	TRBJ2-5	NA	TGTGCCAGCAGCCCCCTAGAGACCCAGTACTTC	CASSPLETQYF
NA	TRBV2	TRBJ2-2	NA	TGTGCCAGCAGTGACACGAACACCGGGGAGCTGTTTTTT	CASSDTNTGELFF
NA	TRBV9	TRBJ2-1	NA	TGTGCCAGCAGCGTAGGTGGCCATGAGCAGTTCTTC	CASSVGGHEQFF
TRBD1	TRBV10-3	TRBJ2-1	NA	TGTGCCATCAGCTCGGACAGGGGGAATCGGTTCTTC	CAISSDRGNRFF
NA	TRBV5-6	TRBJ1-1	NA	TGTGCCAGCAGCTTGGGACAGGCGAACACTGAAGCTTTCTTT	CASSLGQANTEAFF
TRBD1	TRBV7-8	TRBJ1-1	NA	TGTGCCAGCTTTCAGGGGGCGGCTGAAGCTTTCTTT	CASFQGAAEAFF
NA	TRBV11-3	TRBJ2-1	NA	TGTGCCAGCAGCGCGGGTTACAATGAGCAGTTCTTC	CASSAGYNEQFF
NA	TRBV2	TRBJ2-1	NA	TGTGCCAGCAGGGCCCGAGGTGGAGGATACTCCTACAATGAGCAGTTCTTC	CASRARGGGYSYNEQFF
NA	TRBV19	TRBJ2-7	few	TGTGCCAGTAGTATGGACAGTGGCCACGAGCAGTACTTC	CASSMDSGHEQYF
TRBD2	TRBV7-9	TRBJ2-1	NA	TGTGCCAGCAGCGGGACTAGCGGGGGGTCCTACAATGAGCAGTTCTTC	CASSGTSGGSYNEQFF
NA	TRBV6-5	TRBJ2-7	NA	TGTGCCAGCTCGGACGGGAATTCCTACGAGCAGTACTTC	CASSDGNSYEQYF
NA	TRBV21-1	TRBJ2-7	NA	TGTGCCAGCAGCTCAGGGGCAGGCTCCTACGAGCAGTACTTC	CASSSGAGSYEQYF
TRBD1	TRBV5-4	TRBJ2-2	NA	TGTGCCAGCACTCTGGGACAGGCGAACACCGGGGAGCTGTTTTTT	CASTLGQANTGELFF
TRBD1	TRBV5-4	TRBJ2-2	NA	TGTGCCAGCAGCTCTGGGACAGGCCCGAACACCGGGGAGCTGTTTTTT	CASSSGTGPNTGELFF
NA	TRBV18	TRBJ2-1	NA	TGTGCCAGCTCACCCCCCACCCCTCGGAATGAGCAGTTCTTC	CASSPPTPRNEQFF
TRBD1	TRBV6-2/TRBV6-3	TRBJ1-5	NA	TGTGCCAGCAGTTTCACAGGGGTCAATCAGCCCCAGCATTTT	CASSFTGVNQPQHF
TRBD2	TRBV4-1	TRBJ2-5	NA	TGCGCCAGCAGCCAAGAGGGAGGCGGGGGGGAGACCCAGTACTTC	CASSQEGGGGETQYF
TRBD2	TRBV5-1	TRBJ2-1	NA	TGCGCCAGCAGCTTAACTAGCGGGTCCTACAATGAGCAGTTCTTC	CASSLTSGSYNEQFF
TRBD2	TRBV5-4	TRBJ2-6	NA	TGTGCCAGCAGCCCCCTCCAGGGGAGCGGGGGAACCGGGGCCAACGTCCTGACTTTC	CASSPLQGSGGTGANVLTF
NA	TRBV9	TRBJ2-3	NA	TGTGCCAGCAGCGGATCGGGGGGCGGAGCAGATACGCAGTATTTT	CASSGSGGGADTQYF
TRBD1	TRBV5-5	TRBJ1-2	NA	TGTGCCAGCAGCCCCCAGGGGGGTGCTAACTATGGCTACACCTTC	CASSPQGGANYGYTF
TRBD1	TRBV19	TRBJ2-7	NA	TGTGCCAGTAGTGCCTCCGGGACAGTATCATCCGTCGAGCAGTACTTC	CASSASGTVSSVEQYF
TRBD1	TRBV5-6	TRBJ2-2	NA	TGTGCCAGCACAAAACGGCGGGGACAGGGTGACACCGGGGAGCTGTTTTTT	CASTKRRGQGDTGELFF
TRBD1	TRBV3-1/TRBV3-2	TRBJ1-1	NA	TGTGCCAGCAGCCAACTGGACAGGGAAGCTTTCTTT	CASSQLDREAFF
TRBD1	TRBV6-5	TRBJ2-5	NA	TGTGCCAGCGCGACAGGGGGTGGAGCGTGGGAGACCCAGTACTTC	CASATGGGAWETQYF
NA	TRBV20-1	TRBJ2-7	NA	TGCAGTGCTAGTAGACAGTCCTACGAGCAGTACTTC	CSASRQSYEQYF